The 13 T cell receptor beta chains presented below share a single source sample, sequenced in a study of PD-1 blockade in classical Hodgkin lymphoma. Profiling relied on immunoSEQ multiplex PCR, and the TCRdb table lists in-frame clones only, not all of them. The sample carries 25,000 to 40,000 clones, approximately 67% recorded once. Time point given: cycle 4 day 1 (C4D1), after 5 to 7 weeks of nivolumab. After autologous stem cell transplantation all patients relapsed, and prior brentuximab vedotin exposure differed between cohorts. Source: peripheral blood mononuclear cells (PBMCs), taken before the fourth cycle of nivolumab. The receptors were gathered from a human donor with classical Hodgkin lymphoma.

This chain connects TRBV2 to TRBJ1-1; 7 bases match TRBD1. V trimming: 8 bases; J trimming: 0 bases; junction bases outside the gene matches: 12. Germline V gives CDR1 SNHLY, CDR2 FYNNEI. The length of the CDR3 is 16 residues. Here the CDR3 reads CASPRGGQELNTEAFF. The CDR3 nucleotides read TGTGCCAGCCCCCGAGGAGGACAGGAGTTGAACACTGAAGCTTTCTTT.

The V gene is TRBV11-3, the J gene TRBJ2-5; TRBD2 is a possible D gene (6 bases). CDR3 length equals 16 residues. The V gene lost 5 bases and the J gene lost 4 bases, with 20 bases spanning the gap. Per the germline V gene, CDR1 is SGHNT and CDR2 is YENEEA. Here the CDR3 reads CASSPNPGFGGETQYF. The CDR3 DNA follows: TGTGCCAGCAGCCCGAACCCCGGGTTCGGGGGAGAGACCCAGTACTTC.

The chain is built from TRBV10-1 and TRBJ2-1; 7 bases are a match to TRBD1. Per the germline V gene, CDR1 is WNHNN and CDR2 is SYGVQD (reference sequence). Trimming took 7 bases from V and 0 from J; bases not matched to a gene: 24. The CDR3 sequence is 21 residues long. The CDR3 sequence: CASKKSGDTTGAPTSYNEQFF. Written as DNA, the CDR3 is TGCGCCAGCAAGAAGTCAGGCGATACTACAGGGGCCCCAACCTCCTACAATGAGCAGTTCTTC.

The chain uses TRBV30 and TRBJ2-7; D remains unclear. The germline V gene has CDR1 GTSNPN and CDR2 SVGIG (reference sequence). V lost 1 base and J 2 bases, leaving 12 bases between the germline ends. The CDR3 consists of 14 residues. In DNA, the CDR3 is TGTGCCTGGAGTGAGAATAGATATACCTACGAGCAGTACTTC. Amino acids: CAWSENRYTYEQYF.

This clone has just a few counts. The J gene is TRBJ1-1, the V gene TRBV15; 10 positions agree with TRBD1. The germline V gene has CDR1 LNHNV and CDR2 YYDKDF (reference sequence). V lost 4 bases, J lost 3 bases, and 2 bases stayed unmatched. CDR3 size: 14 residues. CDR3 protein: CATSTDRGHTEAFF. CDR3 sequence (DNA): TGTGCCACCAGCACAGACAGGGGGCACACTGAAGCTTTCTTT.

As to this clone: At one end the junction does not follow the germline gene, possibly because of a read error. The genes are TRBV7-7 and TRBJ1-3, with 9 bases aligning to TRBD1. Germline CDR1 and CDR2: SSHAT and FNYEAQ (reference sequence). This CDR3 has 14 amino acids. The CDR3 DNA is TGTGCTAGCAGCCCCGGGACAGGGTTAAACACCATATATTTT. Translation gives CASSPGTGLNTIYF.

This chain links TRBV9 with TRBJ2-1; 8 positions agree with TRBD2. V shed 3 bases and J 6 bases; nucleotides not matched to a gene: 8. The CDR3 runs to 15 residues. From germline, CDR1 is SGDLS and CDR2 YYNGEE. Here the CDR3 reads CASSDVARGGNEQFF. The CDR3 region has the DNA TGTGCCAGCAGCGACGTGGCTCGGGGGGGCAATGAGCAGTTCTTC.

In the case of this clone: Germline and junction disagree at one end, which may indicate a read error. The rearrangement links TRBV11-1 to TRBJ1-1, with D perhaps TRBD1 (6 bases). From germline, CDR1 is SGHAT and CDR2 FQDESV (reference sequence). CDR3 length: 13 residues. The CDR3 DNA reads TGTGCCAGCAACCCGCAGGGGCCCACTGAGGCTTTCTTT. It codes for CASNPQGPTEAFF. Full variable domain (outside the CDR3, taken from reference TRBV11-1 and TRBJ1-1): EAEVAQSPRYKITEKSQAVAFWCDPISGHATLYWYRQILGQGPELLVQFQDESVVDDSQLPKDRFSAERLKGVDSTLKIQPAELGDSAMYLCASNPQGPTEAFFGQGTRLTVV.

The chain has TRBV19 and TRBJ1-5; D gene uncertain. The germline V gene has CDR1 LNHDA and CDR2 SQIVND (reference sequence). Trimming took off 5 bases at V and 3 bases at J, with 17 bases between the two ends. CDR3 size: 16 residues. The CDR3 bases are TGTGCCAGTAGTGAAAGGAGGAAGGGTGTCAATCAGCCCCAGCATTTT. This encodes CASSERRKGVNQPQHF.

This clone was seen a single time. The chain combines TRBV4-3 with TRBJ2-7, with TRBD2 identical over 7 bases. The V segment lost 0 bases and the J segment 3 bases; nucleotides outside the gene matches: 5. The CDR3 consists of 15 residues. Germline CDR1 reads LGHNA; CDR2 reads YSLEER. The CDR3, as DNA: TGCGCCAGCAGCCAAGATCGGATAGCGGGCTACGAGCAGTACTTC. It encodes CASSQDRIAGYEQYF.

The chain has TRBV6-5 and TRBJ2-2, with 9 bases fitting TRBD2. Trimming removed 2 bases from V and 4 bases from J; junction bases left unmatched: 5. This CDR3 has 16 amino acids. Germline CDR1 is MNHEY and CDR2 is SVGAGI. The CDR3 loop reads CASSYQTSGITGELFF. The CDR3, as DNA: TGTGCCAGCAGTTACCAGACTAGCGGAATCACCGGGGAGCTGTTTTTT.

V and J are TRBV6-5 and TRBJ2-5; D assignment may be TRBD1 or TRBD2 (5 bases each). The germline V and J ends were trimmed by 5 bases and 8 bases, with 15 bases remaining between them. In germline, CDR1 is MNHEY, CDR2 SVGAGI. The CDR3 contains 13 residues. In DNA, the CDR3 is TGTGCCAGCAGTGCCGCGGGTAGGGGAACCCAGTACTTC. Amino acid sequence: CASSAAGRGTQYF.

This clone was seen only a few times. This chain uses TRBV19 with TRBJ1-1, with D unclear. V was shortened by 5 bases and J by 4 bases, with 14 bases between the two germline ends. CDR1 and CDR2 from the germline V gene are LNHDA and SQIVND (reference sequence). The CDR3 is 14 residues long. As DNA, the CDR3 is TGTGCCAGTAGTTTGGCCGACCGGGGCACTGAAGCTTTCTTT. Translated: CASSLADRGTEAFF.